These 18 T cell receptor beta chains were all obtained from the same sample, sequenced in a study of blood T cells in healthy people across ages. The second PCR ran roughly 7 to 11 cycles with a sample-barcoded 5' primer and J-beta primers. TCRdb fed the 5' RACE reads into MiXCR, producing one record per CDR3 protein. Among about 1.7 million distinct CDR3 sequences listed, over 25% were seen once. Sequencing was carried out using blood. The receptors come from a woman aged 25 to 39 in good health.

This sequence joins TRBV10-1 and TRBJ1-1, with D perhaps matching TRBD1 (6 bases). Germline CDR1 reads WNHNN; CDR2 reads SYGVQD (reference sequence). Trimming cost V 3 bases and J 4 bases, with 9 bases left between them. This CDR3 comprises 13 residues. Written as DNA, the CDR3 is TGCGCCAGCAGTGACCAGGGGCCCACTGAAGCTTTCTTT. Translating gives CASSDQGPTEAFF.

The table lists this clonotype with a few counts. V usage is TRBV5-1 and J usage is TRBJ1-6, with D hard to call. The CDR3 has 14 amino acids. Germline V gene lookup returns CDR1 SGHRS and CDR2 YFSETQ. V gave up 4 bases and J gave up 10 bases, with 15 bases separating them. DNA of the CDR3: TGCGCCAGCAGCCTCCCGGGATCGGGGTCACCCCTCCACTTT. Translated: CASSLPGSGSPLHF.

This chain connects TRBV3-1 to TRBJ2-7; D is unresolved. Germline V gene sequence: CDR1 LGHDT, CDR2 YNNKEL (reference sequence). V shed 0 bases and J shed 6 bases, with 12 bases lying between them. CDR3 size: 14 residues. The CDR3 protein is CASSQDHPSGEQYF. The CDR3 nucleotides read TGTGCCAGCAGCCAAGATCACCCTTCGGGCGAGCAGTACTTC.

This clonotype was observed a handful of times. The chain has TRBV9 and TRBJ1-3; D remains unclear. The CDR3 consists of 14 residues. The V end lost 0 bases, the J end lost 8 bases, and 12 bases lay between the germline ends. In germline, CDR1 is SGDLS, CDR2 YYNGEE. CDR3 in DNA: TGTGCCAGCAGCGTAGAGGGAAAGGGATACACCATATATTTT. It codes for CASSVEGKGYTIYF.

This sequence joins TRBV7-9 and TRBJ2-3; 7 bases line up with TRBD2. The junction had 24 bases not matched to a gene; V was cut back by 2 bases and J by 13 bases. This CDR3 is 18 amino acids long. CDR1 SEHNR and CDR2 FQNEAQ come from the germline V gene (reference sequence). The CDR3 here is CASSLFPGSSGRGSVEYF. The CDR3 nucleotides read TGTGCCAGCAGCTTATTCCCCGGTTCTAGCGGTCGCGGGTCGGTGGAGTATTTT.

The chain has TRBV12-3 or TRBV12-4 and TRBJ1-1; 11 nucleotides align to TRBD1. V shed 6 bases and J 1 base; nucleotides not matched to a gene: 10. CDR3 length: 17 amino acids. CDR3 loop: CASSPGTGGISNTEAFF. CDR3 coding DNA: TGTGCCAGCAGCCCCGGGACAGGGGGGATCTCGAACACTGAAGCTTTCTTT.

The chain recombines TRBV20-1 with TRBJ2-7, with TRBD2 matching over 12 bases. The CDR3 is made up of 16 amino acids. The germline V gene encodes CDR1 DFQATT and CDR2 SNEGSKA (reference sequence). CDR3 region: CGASGGAGAGTYEQYF. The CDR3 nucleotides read TGCGGGGCTAGCGGGGGGGCCGGAGCGGGCACCTACGAGCAGTACTTC.

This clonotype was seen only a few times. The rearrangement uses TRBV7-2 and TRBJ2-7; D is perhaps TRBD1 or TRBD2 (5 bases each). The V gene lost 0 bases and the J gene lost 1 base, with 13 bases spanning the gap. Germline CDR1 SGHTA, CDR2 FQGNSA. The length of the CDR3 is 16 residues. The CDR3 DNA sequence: TGTGCCAGCAGCTTAGCGCCGGGAAGGGGATCCTACGAGCAGTACTTC. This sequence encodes CASSLAPGRGSYEQYF. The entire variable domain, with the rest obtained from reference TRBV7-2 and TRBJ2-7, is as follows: GAGVSQSPSNKVTEKGKDVELRCDPISGHTALYWYRQSLGQGLEFLIYFQGNSAPDKSGLPSDRFSAERTGGSVSTLTIQRTQQEDSAVYLCASSLAPGRGSYEQYFGPGTRLTVT.

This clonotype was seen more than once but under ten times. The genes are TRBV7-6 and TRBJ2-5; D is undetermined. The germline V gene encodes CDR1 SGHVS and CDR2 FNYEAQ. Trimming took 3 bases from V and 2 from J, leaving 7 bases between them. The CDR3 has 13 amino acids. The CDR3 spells CASSFTQQETQYF. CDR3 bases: TGTGCCAGCAGCTTTACTCAACAAGAGACCCAGTACTTC.

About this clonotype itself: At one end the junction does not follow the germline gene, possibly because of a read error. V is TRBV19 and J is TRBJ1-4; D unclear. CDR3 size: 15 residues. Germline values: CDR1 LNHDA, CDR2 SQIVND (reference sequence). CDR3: CASSIQPATNEELFF. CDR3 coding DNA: TGTGCCAGTAGTATACAGCCGGCAACTAATGAAGAACTGTTTTTT.

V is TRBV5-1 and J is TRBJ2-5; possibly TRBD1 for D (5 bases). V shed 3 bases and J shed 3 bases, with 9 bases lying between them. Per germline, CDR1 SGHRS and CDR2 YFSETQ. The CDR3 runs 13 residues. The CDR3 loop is CASSWEGEETQYF. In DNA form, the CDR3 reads TGCGCCAGCAGCTGGGAAGGGGAAGAGACCCAGTACTTC.

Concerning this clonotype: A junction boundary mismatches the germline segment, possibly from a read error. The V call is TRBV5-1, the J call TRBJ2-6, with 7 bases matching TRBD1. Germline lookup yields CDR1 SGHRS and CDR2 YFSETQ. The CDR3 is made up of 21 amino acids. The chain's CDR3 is CASSLEGPTGPFFSGSNVLTF. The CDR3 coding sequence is TGCGCCAGCAGCTTGGAGGGTCCGACAGGGCCATTTTTCTCTGGGTCCAACGTCCTGACTTTC.

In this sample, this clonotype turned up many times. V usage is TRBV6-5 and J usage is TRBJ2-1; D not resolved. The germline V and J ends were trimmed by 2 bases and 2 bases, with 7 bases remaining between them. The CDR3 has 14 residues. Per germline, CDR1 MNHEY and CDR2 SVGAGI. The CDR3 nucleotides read TGTGCCAGCAGTTACAACCCCCCCTACAATGAGCAGTTCTTC. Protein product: CASSYNPPYNEQFF.

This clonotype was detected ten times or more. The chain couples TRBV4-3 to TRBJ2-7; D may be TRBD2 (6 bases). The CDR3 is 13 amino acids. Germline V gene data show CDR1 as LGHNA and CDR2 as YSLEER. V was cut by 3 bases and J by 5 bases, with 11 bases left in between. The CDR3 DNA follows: TGCGCCAGCAGCCATTATGGGGGGAACGAGCAGTACTTC. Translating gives CASSHYGGNEQYF.

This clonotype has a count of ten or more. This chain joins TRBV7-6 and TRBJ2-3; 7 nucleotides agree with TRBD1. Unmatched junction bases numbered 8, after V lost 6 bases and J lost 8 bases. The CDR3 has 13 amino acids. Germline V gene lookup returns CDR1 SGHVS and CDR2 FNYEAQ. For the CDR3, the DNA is TGTGCCAGCAGTCTCGACAGGGTAGCTACGCAGTATTTT. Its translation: CASSLDRVATQYF.

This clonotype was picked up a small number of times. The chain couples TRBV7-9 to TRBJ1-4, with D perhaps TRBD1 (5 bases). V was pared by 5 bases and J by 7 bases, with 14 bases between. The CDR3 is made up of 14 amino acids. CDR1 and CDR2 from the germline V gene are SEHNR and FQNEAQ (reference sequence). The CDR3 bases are TGTGCCAGCAGCCGCGCAGGGATGGGTGAAAAACTGTTTTTT. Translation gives CASSRAGMGEKLFF.

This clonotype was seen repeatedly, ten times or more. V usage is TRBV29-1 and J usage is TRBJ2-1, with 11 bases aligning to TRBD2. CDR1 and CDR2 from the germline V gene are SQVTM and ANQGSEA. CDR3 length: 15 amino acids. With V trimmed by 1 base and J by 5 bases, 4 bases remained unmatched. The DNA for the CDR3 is TGCAGCGTTGAAGGAGTAGCGGGAGGGAACAATGAGCAGTTCTTC. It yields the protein CSVEGVAGGNNEQFF.

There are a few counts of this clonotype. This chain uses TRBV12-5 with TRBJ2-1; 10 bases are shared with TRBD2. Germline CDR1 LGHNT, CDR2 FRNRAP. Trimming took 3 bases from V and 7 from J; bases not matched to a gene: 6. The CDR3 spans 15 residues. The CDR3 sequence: CASGLPSGGLNEQFF. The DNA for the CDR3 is TGTGCTAGTGGTTTACCTAGCGGGGGTTTAAATGAGCAGTTCTTC.